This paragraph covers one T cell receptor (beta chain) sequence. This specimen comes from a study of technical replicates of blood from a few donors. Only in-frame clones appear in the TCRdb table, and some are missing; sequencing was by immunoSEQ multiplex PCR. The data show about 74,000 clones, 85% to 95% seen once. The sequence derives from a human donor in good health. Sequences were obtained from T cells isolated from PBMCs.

The CDR3 sequence is CASSWTPTPYNEQFF. The CDR3 DNA sequence: TGTGCCAGCAGTTGGACTCCGACACCCTACAATGAGCAGTTCTTC. The chain links TRBV5-8 to TRBJ2-1, with D perhaps matching TRBD2 (5 bases). Germline V CDR1 and CDR2: SGHTS, YDEGEE. Trimming removed 5 bases at V and 2 bases at J, with 14 bases between. The CDR3 is made up of 15 amino acids.